Shown below are 3 T cell receptor beta chains from a single sample sequenced in a study of blood T cell repertoires in COVID-19. Sequencing used immunoSEQ multiplex PCR; TCRdb keeps in-frame clones, though not all of them. The data contain roughly 100,000 clones, over 80% of them singletons. Material for sequencing was peripheral blood. The source is a man in his 70s with active or convalescent COVID-19.

The genes are TRBV9 and TRBJ2-5; 9 positions match TRBD2. Losses at the gene ends were 0 bases for V and 7 bases for J; bases not matched to a gene: 7. The CDR3 is 15 amino acids. The V gene's germline CDR1 is SGDLS and CDR2 YYNGEE. CDR3 in amino acids: CASSVAAGGLGTQYF. The CDR3 DNA reads TGTGCCAGCAGCGTAGCGGCGGGGGGGCTTGGGACCCAGTACTTC.

This chain connects TRBV29-1 to TRBJ1-2; D remains unclear. V was pared by 4 bases and J by 0 bases, with 6 bases between. The CDR3 extends over 12 amino acids. The germline CDR1 and CDR2 sequences are SQVTM and ANQGSEA. CDR3 bases: TGCAGCGTTGTGAGGTCTAACTATGGCTACACCTTC. As protein: CSVVRSNYGYTF.

The V call is TRBV5-1, the J call TRBJ2-3; tentative D call: TRBD1 (5 bases). There are 14 residues in the CDR3. Germline-derived CDR1 and CDR2 are SGHRS and YFSETQ. V gave up 0 bases and J gave up 2 bases, with 7 bases separating them. The CDR3 DNA follows: TGCGCCAGCAGCTTGGGGGGCCCCACAGATACGCAGTATTTT. Translating gives CASSLGGPTDTQYF.